The 6 T cell receptor beta chains reported below all come from one sample, sequenced in a study of CXCR3-negative and CXCR3-positive naive CD8 T cells (dated by TCRdb to about 2019). Study-wide findings and limitations: TRB CDR3s from CXCR3-positive naive cells showed higher hydrophobicity (lower Kidera factor 4), lower energy, and higher strength and volume indices than CXCR3-negative naive cells.

These receptors lack a known antigen. The sequencer listed for this sample is NextSeq 550. The Human TCR Profiling Kit (MiLaboratory) was used to prepare UMI-labeled 5' RACE TRB cDNA libraries. TCRdb reprocessed the public reads and reports one entry per CDR3 protein sequence, without DNA. The sample table gives about 150,000 distinct CDR3 sequences. Approximately 0.5% of the sample lies in the top ten. The sample comprised naive CXCR3+ CD8+ T cells from blood. Taken with the paper, the label for cell subset or site translates to: CD45RO-CCR7+CD27+CD95- naive CD8+ T cells expressing CXCR3 (TNR3+). The receptors come from a human donor in good health. Some clones in this sample may be carry-over from other donors' samples.

The rearrangement joins TRBV5-1 to TRBJ2-3; TCRdb proposes TRBD2, but this gene call is untestable without DNA. The CDR3 is made up of 15 amino acids. The germline V gene encodes CDR1 SGHRS and CDR2 YFSETQ. The CDR3 loop is CASSDGLAVTDTQYF. Full variable domain (remainder filled in from reference TRBV5-1 and TRBJ2-3): KAGVTQTPRYLIKTRGQQVTLSCSPISGHRSVSWYQQTPGQGLQFLFEYFSETQRNKGNFPGRFSGRQFSNSRSEMNVSTLELGDSALYLCASSDGLAVTDTQYFGPGTRLTVL.

This chain links TRBV20-1 with TRBJ2-7; TCRdb's D gene call, TRBD1, goes unchecked for lack of DNA. From germline, CDR1 is DFQATT and CDR2 SNEGSKA (reference sequence). The CDR3 consists of 15 residues. Here the CDR3 reads CSASETGTFSYEQYF.

The V and J genes are TRBV6-6 and TRBJ2-3; the TCRdb D gene call, TRBD2, has no DNA to confirm it. Germline V gives CDR1 MNHNY, CDR2 SVGAGI (reference sequence). This CDR3 has 17 residues. CDR3 sequence: CASSYSLLAGDSDTQYF.

CDR3 in amino acids: CASSQDRVSGANVLTF. The chain employs TRBV4-3 and TRBJ2-6. The V gene's germline CDR1 is LGHNA and CDR2 YSLEER. The CDR3 consists of 16 residues.

The genes are TRBV28 and TRBJ2-2; with no DNA, the TCRdb D assignment of TRBD2 cannot be verified. The CDR3 runs 18 residues. CDR1 and CDR2 from the germline V gene are MDHEN and SYDVKM. This CDR3 reads CASSFTGGGASSPGELFF. Full variable domain (rest looked up from reference TRBV28 and TRBJ2-2): DVKVTQSSRYLVKRTGEKVFLECVQDMDHENMFWYRQDPGLGLRLIYFSYDVKMKEKGDIPEGYSVSREKKERFSLILESASTNQTSMYLCASSFTGGGASSPGELFFGEGSRLTVL.

CDR3 residues: CASSFPENTGELFF. V usage is TRBV7-9 and J usage is TRBJ2-2. This CDR3 has 14 residues. CDR1 and CDR2 from the germline V gene are SEHNR and FQNEAQ (reference sequence).